The source of this T cell receptor beta chain is a study of OX40 agonist ivuxolimab in advanced cancers. Broader study findings: Low normalized T-cell clonal expansion was also seen in some nonresponders. Partial responders at 0.1-3.0 mg/kg showed near-lowest clonal expansion.

This CDR3 contains 13 residues. Germline CDR1 and CDR2: MGHDK and SYGVNS. Method: immunoSEQ multiplex PCR; TCRdb's copy keeps in-frame clones and lacks some. Here the sample spans over 25,000 clones, about four fifths being singletons. Worth noting for this clone: Its antigen is still unknown. At one boundary the junction diverges from the germline segment, which might be a read error.

This TCR was sampled from an adult with an advanced solid tumor such as melanoma, head and neck, liver or kidney cancer. Sequencing used CD4+ or CD8+ T cells sorted from blood, obtained in a trial of the OX40 agonist ivuxolimab. The chain uses TRBV25-1 and TRBJ2-7; D call uncertain. The CDR3 spells CASSDIYDRSLDF. The CDR3 DNA follows: TGTGCCAGCAGCGACATTTATGATAGGTCTTTGGACTTC.